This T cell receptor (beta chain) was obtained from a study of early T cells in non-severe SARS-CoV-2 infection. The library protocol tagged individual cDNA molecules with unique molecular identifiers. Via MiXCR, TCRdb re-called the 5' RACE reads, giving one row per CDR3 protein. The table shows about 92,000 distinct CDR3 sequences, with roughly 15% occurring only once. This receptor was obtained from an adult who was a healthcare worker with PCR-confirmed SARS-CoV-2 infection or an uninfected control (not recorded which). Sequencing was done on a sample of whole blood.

CDR3 DNA: TGTGCCAGCAGCCTCCGGACGGGAAGCGTTACCGGGGAGCTGTTTTTT. It translates to CASSLRTGSVTGELFF. V is TRBV7-9 and J is TRBJ2-2; D is perhaps TRBD2 (5 bases). V was pared by 5 bases and J by 5 bases, with 18 bases between. Germline V gives CDR1 SEHNR, CDR2 FQNEAQ (reference sequence). The CDR3 is 16 residues long.